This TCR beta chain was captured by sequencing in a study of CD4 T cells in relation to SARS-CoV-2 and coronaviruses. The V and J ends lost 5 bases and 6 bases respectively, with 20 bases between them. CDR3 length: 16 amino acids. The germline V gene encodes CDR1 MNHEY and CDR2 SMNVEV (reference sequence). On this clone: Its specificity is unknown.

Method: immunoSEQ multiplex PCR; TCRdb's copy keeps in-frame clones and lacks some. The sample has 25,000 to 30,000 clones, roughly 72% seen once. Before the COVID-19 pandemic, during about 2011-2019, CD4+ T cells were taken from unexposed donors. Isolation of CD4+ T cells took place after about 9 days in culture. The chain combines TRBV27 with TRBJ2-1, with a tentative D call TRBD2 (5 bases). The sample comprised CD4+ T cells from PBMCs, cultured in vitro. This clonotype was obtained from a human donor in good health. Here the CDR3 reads CASSPPGWAGVNEQFF. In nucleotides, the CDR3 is TGTGCCAGCAGTCCTCCGGGGTGGGCCGGGGTCAATGAGCAGTTCTTC.